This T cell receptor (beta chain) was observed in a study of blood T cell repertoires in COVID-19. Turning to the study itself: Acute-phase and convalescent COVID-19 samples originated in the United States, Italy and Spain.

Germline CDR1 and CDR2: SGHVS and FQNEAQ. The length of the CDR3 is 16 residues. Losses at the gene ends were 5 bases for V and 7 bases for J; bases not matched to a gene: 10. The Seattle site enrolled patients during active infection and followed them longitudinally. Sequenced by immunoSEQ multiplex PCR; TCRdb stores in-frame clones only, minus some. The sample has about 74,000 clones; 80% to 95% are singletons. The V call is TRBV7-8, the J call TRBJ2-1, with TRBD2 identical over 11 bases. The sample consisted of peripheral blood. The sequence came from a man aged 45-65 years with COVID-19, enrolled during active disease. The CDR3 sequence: CASSVLSGRGPNEQFF. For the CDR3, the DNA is TGTGCCAGCAGCGTCCTTAGCGGGAGGGGGCCAAATGAGCAGTTCTTC.